Included here is one TCR beta chain sequence, with context. The method was immunoSEQ multiplex PCR; TCRdb's version includes in-frame clones alone and lacks a portion of them. The sample has about 250,000 clones, roughly four fifths seen once. The source of the sample is a study of blood T cell repertoires in COVID-19. This clonotype was obtained from a man of 80 years or more with acute or convalescent COVID-19. Specimen: peripheral blood.

Here the CDR3 reads CASSLAGTSGEQFF. DNA of the CDR3: TGTGCCAGCAGCCTCGCCGGGACTAGCGGTGAGCAGTTCTTC. The chain combines TRBV9 with TRBJ2-1, with 11 bases that match TRBD2. This CDR3 is 14 amino acids long. Germline V lookup: CDR1 SGDLS, CDR2 YYNGEE. V was pared by 4 bases and J by 9 bases, with 6 bases of the junction left unmatched.